The 8 T cell receptor beta chains in this list originate from one sample, sequenced in a study of blood T cell repertoires in COVID-19. Profiling relied on immunoSEQ multiplex PCR, and the TCRdb table lists in-frame clones only, not all of them. The data hold 250,000 or so clones, with around four fifths observed a single time. The source material was peripheral blood. Receptor source: a woman in her seventies with acute or convalescent COVID-19.

The chain has TRBV7-2 and TRBJ1-2; 8 bases line up with TRBD1. Germline CDR1 is SGHTA and CDR2 is FQGNSA. CDR3 length: 13 amino acids. The ends lost 3 bases at V and 4 bases at J; junction bases unmatched: 1. CDR3 DNA sequence: TGTGCCAGCAGCTTTCAGGGGGCCTATGGCTACACCTTC. Translating gives CASSFQGAYGYTF. Full variable domain (missing parts from reference TRBV7-2 and TRBJ1-2): GAGVSQSPSNKVTEKGKDVELRCDPISGHTALYWYRQSLGQGLEFLIYFQGNSAPDKSGLPSDRFSAERTGGSVSTLTIQRTQQEDSAVYLCASSFQGAYGYTFGSGTRLTVV.

The genes are TRBV6-2 or TRBV6-3 and TRBJ1-2; D perhaps matches TRBD1 (5 bases). V gave up 2 bases and J gave up 1 base, with 17 bases separating them. CDR1 is MNHEY, CDR2 SVGEGT, per germline. The CDR3 has 17 residues. The CDR3 here is CASSYVSGRNINYGYTF. CDR3 coding DNA: TGTGCCAGCAGTTACGTATCAGGGCGGAATATTAACTATGGCTACACCTTC.

A single count supports this clone. The rearrangement joins TRBV7-2 to TRBJ2-3, with TRBD2 matching over 12 bases. The CDR3 extends over 18 amino acids. Germline V lookup: CDR1 SGHTA, CDR2 FQGNSA. With V trimmed by 1 base and J by 1 base, 6 bases remained unmatched. CDR3 loop: CASSLVLAGGQRTDTQYF. In DNA, the CDR3 is TGTGCCAGCAGCTTAGTGCTAGCGGGGGGGCAACGCACAGATACGCAGTATTTT.

V is TRBV5-1 and J is TRBJ1-2; D is possibly TRBD1 (6 bases). The germline CDR1 and CDR2 sequences are SGHRS and YFSETQ. The CDR3 totals 17 residues. The V and J ends lost 0 bases and 8 bases respectively, with 23 bases between them. The CDR3: CASSLEPGQARLEGYTF. The CDR3 bases are TGCGCCAGCAGCTTGGAACCGGGACAAGCGAGGTTAGAGGGCTACACCTTC. Based on the CDR3 plus reference TRBV5-1 and TRBJ1-2, the full variable domain is KAGVTQTPRYLIKTRGQQVTLSCSPISGHRSVSWYQQTPGQGLQFLFEYFSETQRNKGNFPGRFSGRQFSNSRSEMNVSTLELGDSALYLCASSLEPGQARLEGYTFGSGTRLTVV.

The chain employs TRBV19 and TRBJ1-5, with 9 bases matching TRBD1. Germline-derived CDR1 and CDR2 are LNHDA and SQIVND (reference sequence). V was pared by 5 bases and J by 2 bases, with 4 bases of the junction left unmatched. The CDR3 contains 15 residues. CDR3 protein: CASSLDRGGNQPQHF. CDR3 nucleotide sequence: TGTGCCAGTAGTCTGGACAGGGGCGGCAATCAGCCCCAGCATTTT.

The V and J genes are TRBV6-5 and TRBJ2-2, with D maybe TRBD1 (5 bases). The CDR3 extends over 16 amino acids. Trimming took 1 base from V and 6 from J, leaving 15 bases between them. Germline CDR1 reads MNHEY; CDR2 reads SVGAGI. The CDR3 reads CASSYYLRMGPGELFF. Written as DNA, the CDR3 is TGTGCCAGCAGTTACTATCTCAGGATGGGGCCCGGGGAGCTGTTTTTT.

The CDR3 DNA follows: TGTGCCAGCAGCTCAATGGGACAGGGGATCCAAGAGACCCAGTACTTC. Amino acid sequence: CASSSMGQGIQETQYF. The chain has TRBV7-2 and TRBJ2-5; 10 bases map to TRBD1. Germline loops: CDR1 SGHTA, CDR2 FQGNSA. After removal of 4 bases from V and 1 base from J, the junction contained 6 bases not matched to a gene. The CDR3 runs to 16 residues.

In this sample, this clone turned up a few times. The chain joins TRBV28 to TRBJ1-5; D is perhaps TRBD1 (5 bases). The CDR3 has 12 residues. Per germline, CDR1 MDHEN and CDR2 SYDVKM. The V and J ends lost 6 bases and 6 bases respectively, with 9 bases between them. CDR3 nucleotides: TGTGCCAGCAGCCCGGGGGGTCAGCCCCAGCATTTT. Its protein product is CASSPGGQPQHF.